Detailed here is one TCR beta chain. Its target is unknown. The data derive from a study of cytomegalovirus exposure and HLA in healthy donors. PCR was performed using 60 Vbeta and 13 Jbeta primers. Generated by immunoSEQ multiplex PCR, the TCRdb table keeps only in-frame clones and is missing some. The sample has more than 60,000 clones; roughly three quarters are singletons. Whole-study results and caveats: There were some public TCRs occurring in many donors, but most TCR sequences were rare. Cytomegalovirus-associated TCR beta chains were listed, numbering more than 150. In a later analysis, a missense DCLRE1C variant was linked to TCR beta V- and J-gene trimming.

Germline CDR1 and CDR2: LNHDA and SQIVND (reference sequence). The CDR3 is 13 residues long. Trimming took 5 bases from V and 4 from J, leaving 11 bases between them. The gene calls are TRBV19 and TRBJ1-2; D perhaps matches TRBD1 (6 bases). The clonotype comes from a young woman in good health and CMV-seronegative. The material sequenced was PBMCs. CDR3 amino acids: CASSEGTIYGYTF. In nucleotides, the CDR3 is TGTGCCAGTAGTGAGGGGACAATCTATGGCTACACCTTC.